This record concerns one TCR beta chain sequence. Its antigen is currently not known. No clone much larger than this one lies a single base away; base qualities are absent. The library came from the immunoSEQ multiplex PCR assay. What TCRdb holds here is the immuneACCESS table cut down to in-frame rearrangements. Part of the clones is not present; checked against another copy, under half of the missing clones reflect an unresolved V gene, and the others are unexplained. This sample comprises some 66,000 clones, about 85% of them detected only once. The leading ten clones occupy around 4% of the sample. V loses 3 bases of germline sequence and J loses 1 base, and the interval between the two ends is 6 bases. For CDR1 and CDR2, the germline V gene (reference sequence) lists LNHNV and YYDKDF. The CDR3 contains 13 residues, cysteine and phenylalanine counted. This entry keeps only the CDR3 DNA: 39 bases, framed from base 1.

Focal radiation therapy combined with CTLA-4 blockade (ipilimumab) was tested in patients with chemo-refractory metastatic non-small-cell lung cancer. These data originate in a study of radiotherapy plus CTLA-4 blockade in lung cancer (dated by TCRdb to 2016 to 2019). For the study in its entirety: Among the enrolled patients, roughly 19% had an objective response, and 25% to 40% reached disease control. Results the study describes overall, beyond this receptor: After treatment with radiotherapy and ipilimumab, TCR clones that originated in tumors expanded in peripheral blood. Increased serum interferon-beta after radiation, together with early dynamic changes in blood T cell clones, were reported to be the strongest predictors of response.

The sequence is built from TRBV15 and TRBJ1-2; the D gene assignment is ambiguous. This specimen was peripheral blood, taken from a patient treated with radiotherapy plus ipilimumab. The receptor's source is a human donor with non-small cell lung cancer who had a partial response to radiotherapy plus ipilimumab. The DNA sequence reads TGTGCCACCAGCAGTATAGATAACTATGGCTACACCTTC. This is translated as CATSSIDNYGYTF.